The 5 T cell receptor beta chains reported below all come from one sample, sequenced in a study of response to subunit inactivated influenza vaccine. One entry per CDR3 protein, called by TCRdb with MiXCR from the RT-PCR reads. The sample shows 860,000 or so distinct CDR3 sequences, 20% to 25% of them seen only once. This material consisted of PBMCs from blood, taken roughly 5 days after vaccination. The origin of the receptors is a man aged 50-60 years who received an inactivated influenza vaccine.

This clonotype showed up just a few times. This sequence joins TRBV20-1 and TRBJ2-3, with D unclear. This CDR3 has 15 residues. V was shortened by 3 bases and J by 2 bases, with 15 bases between the two germline ends. Germline V gives CDR1 DFQATT, CDR2 SNEGSKA (reference sequence). CDR3 residues: CSASTASAFTDTQYF. CDR3 in DNA: TGCAGTGCTAGTACTGCGTCCGCGTTCACAGATACGCAGTATTTT.

The chain couples TRBV15 to TRBJ2-2, with 10 bases aligning to TRBD1. Trimming at V came to 2 bases and at J to 13 bases, leaving 13 bases not matched to a gene. Germline V gene data show CDR1 as LNHNV and CDR2 as YYDKDF (reference sequence). The CDR3 extends over 16 amino acids. In DNA, the CDR3 is TGTGCCACCAGCAGATCAACGGGACAGGGGACCTGGGGGCTGTTTTTT. It is translated as CATSRSTGQGTWGLFF.

This clonotype has a handful of counts. The rearrangement joins TRBV5-5 to TRBJ2-1; tentative D call: TRBD1 (5 bases). The CDR3 has 16 residues. The germline V gene encodes CDR1 SGHKS and CDR2 YYEKEE (reference sequence). Trimming removed 0 bases from V and 1 base from J, with 11 bases in between. The DNA for the CDR3 is TGTGCCAGCAGCTTGGGGGCAGGGCGGTCCTACAATGAGCAGTTCTTC. This gives the protein CASSLGAGRSYNEQFF.

This chain uses TRBV3-1 with TRBJ2-7, with no clear D. Trimming removed 1 base from V and 3 bases from J, with 16 bases in between. There are 16 residues in the CDR3. Germline CDR1 reads LGHDT; CDR2 reads YNNKEL (reference sequence). CDR3 coding DNA: TGTGCCAGCAGCCAAGGCCCCGAGTTGACCTACTACGAGCAGTACTTC. It specifies CASSQGPELTYYEQYF.

This clonotype showed up just a few times. The chain combines TRBV2 with TRBJ2-5, with 8 bases lining up with TRBD2. Per the germline V gene, CDR1 is SNHLY and CDR2 is FYNNEI. Germline trimming cut 4 bases from V and 7 bases from J; bases unmatched to any gene: 5. The CDR3 runs 13 residues. The CDR3 DNA reads as TGTGCCAGCAGTGGTGGTCGGGGGGGGACCCAGTACTTC. Translating gives CASSGGRGGTQYF.